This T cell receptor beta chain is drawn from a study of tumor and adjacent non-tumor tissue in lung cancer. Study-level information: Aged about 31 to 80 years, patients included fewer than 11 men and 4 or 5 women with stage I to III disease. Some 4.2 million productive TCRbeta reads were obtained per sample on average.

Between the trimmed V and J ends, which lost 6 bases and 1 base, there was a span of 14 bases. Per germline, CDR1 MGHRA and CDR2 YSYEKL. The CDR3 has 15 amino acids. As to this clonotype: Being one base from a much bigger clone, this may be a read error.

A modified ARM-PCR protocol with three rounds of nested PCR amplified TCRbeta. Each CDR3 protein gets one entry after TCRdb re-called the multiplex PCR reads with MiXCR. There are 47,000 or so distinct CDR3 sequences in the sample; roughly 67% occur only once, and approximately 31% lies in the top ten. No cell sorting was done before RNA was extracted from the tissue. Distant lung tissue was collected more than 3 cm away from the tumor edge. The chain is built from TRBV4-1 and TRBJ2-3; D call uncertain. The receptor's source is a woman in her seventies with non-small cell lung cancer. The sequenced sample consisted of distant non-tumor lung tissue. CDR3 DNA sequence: TGCGCCAGCAGGGAGAACTTAAAACGCACAGATACGCAGTATTTT. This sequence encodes CASRENLKRTDTQYF.